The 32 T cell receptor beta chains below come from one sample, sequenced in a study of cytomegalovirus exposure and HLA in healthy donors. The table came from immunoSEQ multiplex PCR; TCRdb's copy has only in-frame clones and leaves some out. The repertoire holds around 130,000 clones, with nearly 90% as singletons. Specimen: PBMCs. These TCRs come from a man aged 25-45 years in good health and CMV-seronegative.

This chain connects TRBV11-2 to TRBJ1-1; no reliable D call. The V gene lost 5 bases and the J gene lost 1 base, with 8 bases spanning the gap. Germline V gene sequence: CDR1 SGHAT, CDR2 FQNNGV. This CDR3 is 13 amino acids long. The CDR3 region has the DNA TGTGCCAGCAGCCGGAGGGCGAACACTGAAGCTTTCTTT. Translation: CASSRRANTEAFF. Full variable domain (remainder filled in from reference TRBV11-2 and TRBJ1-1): EAGVAQSPRYKIIEKRQSVAFWCNPISGHATLYWYQQILGQGPKLLIQFQNNGVVDDSQLPKDRFSAERLKGVDSTLKIQPAKLEDSAVYLCASSRRANTEAFFGQGTRLTVV.

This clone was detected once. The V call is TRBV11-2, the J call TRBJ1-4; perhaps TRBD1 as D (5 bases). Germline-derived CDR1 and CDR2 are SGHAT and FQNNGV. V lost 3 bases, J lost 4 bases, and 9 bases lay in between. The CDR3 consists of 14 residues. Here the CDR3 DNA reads TGTGCCAGCAGCTTTGCAGGGATTAATGAAAAACTGTTTTTT. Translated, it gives CASSFAGINEKLFF. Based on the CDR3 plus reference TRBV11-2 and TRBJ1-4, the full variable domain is EAGVAQSPRYKIIEKRQSVAFWCNPISGHATLYWYQQILGQGPKLLIQFQNNGVVDDSQLPKDRFSAERLKGVDSTLKIQPAKLEDSAVYLCASSFAGINEKLFFGSGTQLSVL.

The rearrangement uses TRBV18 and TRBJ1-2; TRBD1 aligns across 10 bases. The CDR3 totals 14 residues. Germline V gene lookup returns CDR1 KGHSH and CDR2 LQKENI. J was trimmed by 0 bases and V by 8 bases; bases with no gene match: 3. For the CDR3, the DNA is TGTGCCAGCACAGGACAGGGGGCTAACTATGGCTACACCTTC. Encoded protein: CASTGQGANYGYTF.

Here the CDR3 reads CASRLQGAGLTGELFF. The CDR3 region has the DNA TGTGCCAGCAGGTTACAGGGGGCCGGACTAACCGGGGAGCTGTTTTTT. The V call is TRBV27, the J call TRBJ2-2, with 9 positions matching TRBD1. Germline values: CDR1 MNHEY, CDR2 SMNVEV (reference sequence). Trimming at V came to 6 bases and at J to 5 bases, leaving 10 bases not matched to a gene. The CDR3 sequence is 16 residues long.

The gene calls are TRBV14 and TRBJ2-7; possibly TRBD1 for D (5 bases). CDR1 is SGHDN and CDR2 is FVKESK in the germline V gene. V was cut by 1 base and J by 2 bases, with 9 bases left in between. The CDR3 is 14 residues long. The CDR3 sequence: CASSQAQQAYEQYF. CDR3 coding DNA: TGTGCCAGCAGCCAAGCGCAACAGGCCTACGAGCAGTACTTC.

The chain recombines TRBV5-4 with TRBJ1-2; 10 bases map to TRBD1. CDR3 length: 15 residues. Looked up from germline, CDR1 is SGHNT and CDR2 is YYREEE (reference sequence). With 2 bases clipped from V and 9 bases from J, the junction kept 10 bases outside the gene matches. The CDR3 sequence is CASSFPGQGVDRYTF. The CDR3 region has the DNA TGTGCCAGCAGCTTCCCCGGACAGGGGGTAGATCGCTACACCTTC. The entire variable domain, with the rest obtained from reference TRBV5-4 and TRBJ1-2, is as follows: ETGVTQSPTHLIKTRGQQVTLRCSSQSGHNTVSWYQQALGQGPQFIFQYYREEENGRGNFPPRFSGLQFPNYSSELNVNALELDDSALYLCASSFPGQGVDRYTFGSGTRLTVV.

The CDR3 spells CASSSQGDSPLHF. The CDR3 DNA is TGTGCCAGCAGCTCACAGGGGGATTCACCCCTCCACTTT. The chain uses TRBV7-2 and TRBJ1-6, with 8 bases aligning to TRBD1. Trimming took 4 bases from V and 8 from J; bases not matched to a gene: 1. The germline gives CDR1 SGHTA, CDR2 FQGNSA. This CDR3 contains 13 residues.

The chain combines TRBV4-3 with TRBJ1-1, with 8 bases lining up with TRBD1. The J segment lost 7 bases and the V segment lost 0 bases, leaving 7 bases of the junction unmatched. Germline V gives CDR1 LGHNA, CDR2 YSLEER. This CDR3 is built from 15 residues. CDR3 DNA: TGCGCCAGCAGCCAAGATGGTGACAGGGGAATTGAAGCTTTCTTT. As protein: CASSQDGDRGIEAFF.

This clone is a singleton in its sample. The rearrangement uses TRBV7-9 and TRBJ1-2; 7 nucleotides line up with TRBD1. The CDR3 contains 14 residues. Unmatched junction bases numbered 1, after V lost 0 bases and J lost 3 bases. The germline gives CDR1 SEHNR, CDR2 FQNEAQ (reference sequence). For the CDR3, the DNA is TGTGCCAGCAGCTTAGCCCAGGGGGACTATGGCTACACCTTC. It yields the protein CASSLAQGDYGYTF.

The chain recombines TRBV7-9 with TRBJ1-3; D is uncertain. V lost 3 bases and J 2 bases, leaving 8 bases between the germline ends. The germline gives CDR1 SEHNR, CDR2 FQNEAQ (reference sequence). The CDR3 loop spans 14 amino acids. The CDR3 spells CASSFRGTGNTIYF. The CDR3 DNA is TGTGCCAGCAGCTTTAGAGGAACTGGAAACACCATATATTTT.

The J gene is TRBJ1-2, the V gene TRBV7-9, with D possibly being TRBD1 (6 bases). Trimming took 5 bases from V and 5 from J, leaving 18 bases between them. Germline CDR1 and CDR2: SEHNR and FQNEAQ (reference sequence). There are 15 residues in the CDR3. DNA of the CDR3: TGTGCCAGCAGCCAAGCCGGGGGGGGCTGGTATGGCTACACCTTC. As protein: CASSQAGGGWYGYTF.

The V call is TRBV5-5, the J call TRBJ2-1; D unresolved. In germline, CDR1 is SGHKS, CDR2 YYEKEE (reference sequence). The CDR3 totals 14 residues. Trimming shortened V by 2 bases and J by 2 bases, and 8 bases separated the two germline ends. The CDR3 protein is CASSFPTPYNEQFF. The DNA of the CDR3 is TGTGCCAGCAGCTTTCCAACTCCCTACAATGAGCAGTTCTTC.

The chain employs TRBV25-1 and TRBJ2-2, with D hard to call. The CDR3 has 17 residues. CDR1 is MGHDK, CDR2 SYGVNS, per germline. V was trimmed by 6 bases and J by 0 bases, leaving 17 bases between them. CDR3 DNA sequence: TGTGCCAGCAGCGGTCTTAACAGAGAGTCGAACACCGGGGAGCTGTTTTTT. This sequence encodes CASSGLNRESNTGELFF.

The CDR3 reads CASSLSVVGGNGYTF. The CDR3 DNA sequence: TGCGCCAGCAGCTTGTCAGTGGTAGGGGGCAATGGCTACACCTTC. The gene calls are TRBV5-1 and TRBJ1-2, with 7 positions matching TRBD1. J lost 6 bases, V lost 1 base, and 9 bases had no gene match. Germline CDR1 and CDR2: SGHRS and YFSETQ. CDR3 length: 15 amino acids. Complete variable domain (other parts from reference TRBV5-1 and TRBJ1-2): KAGVTQTPRYLIKTRGQQVTLSCSPISGHRSVSWYQQTPGQGLQFLFEYFSETQRNKGNFPGRFSGRQFSNSRSEMNVSTLELGDSALYLCASSLSVVGGNGYTFGSGTRLTVV.

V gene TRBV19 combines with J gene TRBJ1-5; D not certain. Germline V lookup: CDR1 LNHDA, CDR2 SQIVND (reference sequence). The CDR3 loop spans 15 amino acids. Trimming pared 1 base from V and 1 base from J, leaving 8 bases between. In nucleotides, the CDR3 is TGTGCCAGTAGTATAGCGGTTTTGAGCAATCAGCCCCAGCATTTT. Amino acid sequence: CASSIAVLSNQPQHF. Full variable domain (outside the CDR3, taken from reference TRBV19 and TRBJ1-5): DGGITQSPKYLFRKEGQNVTLSCEQNLNHDAMYWYRQDPGQGLRLIYYSQIVNDFQKGDIAEGYSVSREKKESFPLTVTSAQKNPTAFYLCASSIAVLSNQPQHFGDGTRLSIL.

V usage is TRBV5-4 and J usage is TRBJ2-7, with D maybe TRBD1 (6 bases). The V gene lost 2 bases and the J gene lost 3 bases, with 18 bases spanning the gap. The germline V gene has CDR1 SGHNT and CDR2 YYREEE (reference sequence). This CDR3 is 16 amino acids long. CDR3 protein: CASSLGGQTVGYEQYF. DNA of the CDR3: TGTGCCAGCAGCTTAGGTGGACAGACCGTAGGCTACGAGCAGTACTTC.

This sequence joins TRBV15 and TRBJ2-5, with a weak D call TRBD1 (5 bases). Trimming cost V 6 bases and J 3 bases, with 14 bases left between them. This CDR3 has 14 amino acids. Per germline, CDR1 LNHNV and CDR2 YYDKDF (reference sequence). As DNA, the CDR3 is TGTGCCACCAGTTGGGGCGCAGAGGAAGAGACCCAGTACTTC. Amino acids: CATSWGAEEETQYF.

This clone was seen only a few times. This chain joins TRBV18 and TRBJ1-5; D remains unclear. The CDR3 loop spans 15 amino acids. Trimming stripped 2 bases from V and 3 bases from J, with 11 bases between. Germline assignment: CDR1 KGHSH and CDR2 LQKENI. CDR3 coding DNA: TGTGCCAGCTCACCAAATCCCGTAAACAATCAGCCCCAGCATTTT. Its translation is CASSPNPVNNQPQHF.

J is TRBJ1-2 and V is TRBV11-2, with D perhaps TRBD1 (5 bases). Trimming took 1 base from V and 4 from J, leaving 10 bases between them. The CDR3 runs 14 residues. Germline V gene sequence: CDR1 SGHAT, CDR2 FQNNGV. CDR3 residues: CASSLVQGPYGYTF. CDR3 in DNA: TGTGCCAGCAGCTTAGTCCAGGGCCCCTATGGCTACACCTTC.

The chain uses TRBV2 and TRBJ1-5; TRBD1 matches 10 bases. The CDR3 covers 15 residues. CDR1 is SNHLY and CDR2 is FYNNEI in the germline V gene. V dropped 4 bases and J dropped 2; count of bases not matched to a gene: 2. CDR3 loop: CASSGTGGGNQPQHF. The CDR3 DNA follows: TGTGCCAGCAGTGGGACAGGGGGGGGCAATCAGCCCCAGCATTTT. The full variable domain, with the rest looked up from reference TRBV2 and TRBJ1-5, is EPEVTQTPSHQVTQMGQEVILRCVPISNHLYFYWYRQILGQKVEFLVSFYNNEISEKSEIFDDQFSVERPDGSNFTLKIRSTKLEDSAMYFCASSGTGGGNQPQHFGDGTRLSIL.

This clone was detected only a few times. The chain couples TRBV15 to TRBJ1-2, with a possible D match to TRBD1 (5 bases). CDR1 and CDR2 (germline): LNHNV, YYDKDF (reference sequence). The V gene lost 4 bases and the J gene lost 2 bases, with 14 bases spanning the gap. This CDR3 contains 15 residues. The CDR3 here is CATSTRQTLNYGYTF. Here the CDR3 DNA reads TGTGCCACCAGCACCCGACAGACACTGAACTATGGCTACACCTTC.

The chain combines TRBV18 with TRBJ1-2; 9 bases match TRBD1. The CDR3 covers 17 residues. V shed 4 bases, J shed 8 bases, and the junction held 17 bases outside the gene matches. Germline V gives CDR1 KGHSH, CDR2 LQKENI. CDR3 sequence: CASSLQNGGQGPRGYTF. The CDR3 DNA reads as TGTGCCAGCTCACTCCAAAACGGGGGACAGGGCCCTAGGGGCTACACCTTC.

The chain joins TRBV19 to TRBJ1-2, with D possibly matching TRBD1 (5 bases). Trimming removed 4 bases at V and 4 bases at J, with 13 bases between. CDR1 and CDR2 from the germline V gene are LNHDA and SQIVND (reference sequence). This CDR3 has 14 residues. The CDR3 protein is CASSKTTGVYGYTF. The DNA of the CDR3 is TGTGCCAGTAGTAAAACCACAGGTGTCTATGGCTACACCTTC.

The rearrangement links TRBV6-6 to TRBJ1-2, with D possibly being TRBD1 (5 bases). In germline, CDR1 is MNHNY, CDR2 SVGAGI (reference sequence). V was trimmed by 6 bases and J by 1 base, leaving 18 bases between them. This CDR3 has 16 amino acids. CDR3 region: CASSAHPQGDNYGYTF. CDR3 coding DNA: TGTGCCAGCAGCGCCCACCCCCAGGGTGATAACTATGGCTACACCTTC.

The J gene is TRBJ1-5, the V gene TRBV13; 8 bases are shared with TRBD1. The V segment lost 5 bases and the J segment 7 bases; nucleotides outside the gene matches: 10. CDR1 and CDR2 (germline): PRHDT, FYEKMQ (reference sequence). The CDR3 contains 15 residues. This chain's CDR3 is CASSLGTGSGQPQHF. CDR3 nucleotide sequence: TGTGCCAGCAGCCTCGGGACAGGCTCTGGGCAGCCCCAGCATTTT.

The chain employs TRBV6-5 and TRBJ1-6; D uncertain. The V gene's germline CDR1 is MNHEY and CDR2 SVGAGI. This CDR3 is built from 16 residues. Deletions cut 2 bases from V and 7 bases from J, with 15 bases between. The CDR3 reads CASSYAPKQANSPLHF. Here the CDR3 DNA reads TGTGCCAGCAGTTACGCCCCCAAGCAAGCAAATTCACCCCTCCACTTT.

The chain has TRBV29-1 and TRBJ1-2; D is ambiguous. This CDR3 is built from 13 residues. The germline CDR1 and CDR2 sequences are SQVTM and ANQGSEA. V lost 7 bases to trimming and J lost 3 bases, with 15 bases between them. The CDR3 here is CSALADGYYGYTF. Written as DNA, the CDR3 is TGCAGCGCCCTAGCGGACGGCTACTATGGCTACACCTTC. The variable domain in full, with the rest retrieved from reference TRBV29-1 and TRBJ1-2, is SAVISQKPSRDICQRGTSLTIQCQVDSQVTMMFWYRQQPGQSLTLIATANQGSEATYESGFVIDKFPISRPNLTFSTLTVSNMSPEDSSIYLCSALADGYYGYTFGSGTRLTVV.

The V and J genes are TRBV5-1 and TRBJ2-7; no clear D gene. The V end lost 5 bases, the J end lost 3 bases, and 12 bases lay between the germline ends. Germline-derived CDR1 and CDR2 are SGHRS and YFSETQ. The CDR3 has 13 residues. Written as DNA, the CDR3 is TGCGCCAGCAGTGTGCAGGTTCGCTACGAGCAGTACTTC. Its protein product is CASSVQVRYEQYF.

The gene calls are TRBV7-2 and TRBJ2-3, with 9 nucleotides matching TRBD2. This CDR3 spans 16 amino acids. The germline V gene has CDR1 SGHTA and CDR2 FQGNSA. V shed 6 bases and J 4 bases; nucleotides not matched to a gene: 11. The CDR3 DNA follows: TGTGCCAGCAGTTTGAGCCCGGGACTAGCTTCAGATACGCAGTATTTT. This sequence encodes CASSLSPGLASDTQYF. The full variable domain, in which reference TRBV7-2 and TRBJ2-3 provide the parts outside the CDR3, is GAGVSQSPSNKVTEKGKDVELRCDPISGHTALYWYRQSLGQGLEFLIYFQGNSAPDKSGLPSDRFSAERTGGSVSTLTIQRTQQEDSAVYLCASSLSPGLASDTQYFGPGTRLTVL.

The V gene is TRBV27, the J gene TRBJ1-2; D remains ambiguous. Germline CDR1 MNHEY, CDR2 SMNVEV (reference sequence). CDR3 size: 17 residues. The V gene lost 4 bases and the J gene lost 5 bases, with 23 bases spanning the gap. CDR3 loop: CASSSDVGRPRPYGYTF. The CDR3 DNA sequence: TGTGCCAGCAGTTCCGACGTGGGCAGGCCGCGACCATATGGCTACACCTTC.

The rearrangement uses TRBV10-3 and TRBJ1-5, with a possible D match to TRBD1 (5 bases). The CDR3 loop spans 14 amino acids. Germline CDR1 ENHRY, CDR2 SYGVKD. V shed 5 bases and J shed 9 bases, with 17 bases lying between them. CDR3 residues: CAISRSTGEGPQHF. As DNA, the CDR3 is TGTGCCATCAGTCGTAGTACGGGGGAAGGGCCCCAGCATTTT.

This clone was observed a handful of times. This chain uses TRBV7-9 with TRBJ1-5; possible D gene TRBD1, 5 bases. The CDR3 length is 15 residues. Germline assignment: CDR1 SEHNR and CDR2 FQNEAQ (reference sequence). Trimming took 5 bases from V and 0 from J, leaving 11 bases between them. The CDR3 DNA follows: TGTGCCAGCAGCGAGACAGACTTTAGCAATCAGCCCCAGCATTTT. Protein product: CASSETDFSNQPQHF.